Below are 28 T cell receptor beta chains sequenced from a single sample in a study of blood T cell repertoires in COVID-19. Produced via immunoSEQ multiplex PCR; TCRdb's table is partial and in-frame only. The data show approximately 29,000 clones, with about nine tenths seen just once and approximately 14% held by the top ten. The specimen was peripheral blood. These receptors came from a human donor with active COVID-19. The donor label of this sample is uncertain.

This rearrangement joins TRBV13 to TRBJ1-5; TRBD1 agrees at 7 bases. Germline V gene lookup returns CDR1 PRHDT and CDR2 FYEKMQ (reference sequence). The ends lost 5 bases at V and 7 bases at J; junction bases unmatched: 11. The CDR3 sequence is 15 residues long. CDR3 DNA sequence: TGTGCCAGCAGCCAAGGGGTAGGGGGCGTGCAGCCCCAGCATTTT. Translation gives CASSQGVGGVQPQHF.

The chain employs TRBV4-1 and TRBJ2-1, with 8 positions matching TRBD2. Germline trimming cut 4 bases from V and 6 bases from J; bases unmatched to any gene: 5. Germline loops: CDR1 MGHRA, CDR2 YSYEKL. CDR3 size: 14 residues. CDR3 in amino acids: CASSLGTRGNEQFF. CDR3 bases: TGCGCCAGCAGCCTAGGGACTAGAGGCAATGAGCAGTTCTTC.

V is TRBV4-1 and J is TRBJ1-6, with 7 bases lining up with TRBD1. CDR1 and CDR2 (germline): MGHRA, YSYEKL. The CDR3 has 15 amino acids. J lost 9 bases, V lost 1 base, and 6 bases had no gene match. The CDR3 bases are TGCGCCAGCAGCCAAGGGACAGGCCTTGGTTCACCCCTCCACTTT. Its translation is CASSQGTGLGSPLHF.

V gene TRBV7-9 combines with J gene TRBJ2-3; D call uncertain. With 6 bases removed from V and 4 bases from J, the gap between germline ends came to 11 bases. CDR1 is SEHNR, CDR2 FQNEAQ, per germline (reference sequence). This CDR3 has 13 amino acids. The CDR3 bases are TGTGCCAGCAGTTTCGGTATTGCAGATACGCAGTATTTT. As protein: CASSFGIADTQYF.

The CDR3 coding sequence is TGTGCCAGCAGCTTAGTGGGAACAGGGGGAAACACTGAAGCTTTCTTT. This gives the protein CASSLVGTGGNTEAFF. The rearrangement uses TRBV7-9 and TRBJ1-1; 8 bases align to TRBD1. This CDR3 is built from 16 residues. V lost 1 base to trimming and J lost 2 bases; unmatched junction nucleotides: 6. Looked up from germline, CDR1 is SEHNR and CDR2 is FQNEAQ (reference sequence).

About this clone itself: Other DNA sequences of this sample code for an identical CDR3. The chain uses TRBV20-1 and TRBJ2-7, with D tentatively TRBD1 (6 bases). Per germline, CDR1 DFQATT and CDR2 SNEGSKA (reference sequence). There are 11 residues in the CDR3. V shed 5 bases and J shed 5 bases, with 10 bases lying between them. The CDR3 region is CSAGQGNEQYF. CDR3 bases: TGCAGTGCTGGGCAGGGGAACGAGCAGTACTTC.

V is TRBV6-2 or TRBV6-3 and J is TRBJ1-5, with D perhaps TRBD1 (5 bases). V shed 5 bases and J shed 4 bases, with 9 bases lying between them. The V gene's germline CDR1 is MNHEY and CDR2 SVGEGT. There are 13 residues in the CDR3. The CDR3: CASSRTPNQPQHF. In DNA, the CDR3 is TGTGCCAGCAGTCGGACACCGAATCAGCCCCAGCATTTT.

The chain links TRBV3-1 (or the pseudogene TRBV3-2) to TRBJ2-7; 9 bases agree with TRBD2. In germline, CDR1 is LGHDT, CDR2 YNNKEL (reference sequence). The CDR3 loop spans 19 amino acids. Germline trimming cut 1 base from V and 5 bases from J; bases unmatched to any gene: 18. CDR3 coding DNA: TGTGCCAGCAGCCAAGCCCACCCGGGACTAGCCACGTTTGTCCACGAGCAGTACTTC. It is translated as CASSQAHPGLATFVHEQYF.

The V and J genes are TRBV6-6 and TRBJ1-6; 7 bases map to TRBD1. This CDR3 has 14 amino acids. The ends lost 4 bases at V and 7 bases at J; junction bases unmatched: 4. CDR1 and CDR2 from the germline V gene are MNHNY and SVGAGI (reference sequence). This CDR3 reads CASSSRTGNSPLHF. CDR3 in DNA: TGTGCCAGCAGTTCCCGGACAGGCAATTCACCCCTCCACTTT.

V usage is TRBV7-2 and J usage is TRBJ2-6; a weak D match, TRBD1 (5 bases). The V and J ends lost 5 bases and 2 bases respectively, with 16 bases between them. The CDR3 extends over 17 amino acids. The germline V gene encodes CDR1 SGHTA and CDR2 FQGNSA. CDR3 DNA sequence: TGTGCCAGCAGCATACGGTCGGGCAGGGCTGGGGCCAACGTCCTGACTTTC. Protein product: CASSIRSGRAGANVLTF. Variable domain in full (rest from reference TRBV7-2 and TRBJ2-6): GAGVSQSPSNKVTEKGKDVELRCDPISGHTALYWYRQSLGQGLEFLIYFQGNSAPDKSGLPSDRFSAERTGGSVSTLTIQRTQQEDSAVYLCASSIRSGRAGANVLTFGAGSRLTVL.

The rearrangement uses TRBV18 and TRBJ1-4; perhaps TRBD1 as D (6 bases). Germline V gene lookup returns CDR1 KGHSH and CDR2 LQKENI. The length of the CDR3 is 14 residues. Trimming shortened V by 2 bases and J by 8 bases, and 12 bases separated the two germline ends. CDR3 sequence: CASSPVRGQEKLFF. CDR3 bases: TGTGCCAGCTCACCAGTCAGGGGTCAGGAAAAACTGTTTTTT.

CDR3 sequence: CSVEAYGYTF. The CDR3 coding sequence is TGCAGTGTAGAGGCCTATGGCTACACCTTC. This chain joins TRBV20-1 and TRBJ1-2; D not certain. The CDR3 contains 10 residues. The ends were cut back, 7 bases at V and 4 bases at J, with 7 bases in the middle. Germline lookup yields CDR1 DFQATT and CDR2 SNEGSKA (reference sequence).

V gene TRBV4-3 combines with J gene TRBJ1-2; 7 nucleotides line up with TRBD1. Germline-derived CDR1 and CDR2 are LGHNA and YSLEER. Trimming removed 5 bases from V and 3 bases from J; junction bases left unmatched: 12. This CDR3 contains 16 residues. The CDR3 region is CASSYSDRDFDYGYTF. The CDR3 coding sequence is TGCGCCAGCAGCTATTCAGACAGGGACTTTGACTATGGCTACACCTTC.

The V and J genes are TRBV7-2 and TRBJ1-2; 10 nucleotides match TRBD1. With 6 bases clipped from V and 7 bases from J, the junction kept 14 bases outside the gene matches. Per the germline V gene, CDR1 is SGHTA and CDR2 is FQGNSA. The CDR3 is 16 amino acids. The DNA of the CDR3 is TGTGCCAGCAGACCCGGGACAGGGGCTGGTACGGGTGGCTACACCTTC. The encoded protein is CASRPGTGAGTGGYTF.

This clone showed up just once. The rearrangement uses TRBV9 and TRBJ1-2, with TRBD1 as a possible D gene (5 bases). Germline values: CDR1 SGDLS, CDR2 YYNGEE. CDR3 length: 16 residues. V was pared by 2 bases and J by 1 base, with 15 bases between. The DNA for the CDR3 is TGTGCCAGCAGCGTCGACCCAGGGCCTGGTAACTATGGCTACACCTTC. The encoded protein is CASSVDPGPGNYGYTF. Complete variable domain (other parts from reference TRBV9 and TRBJ1-2): DSGVTQTPKHLITATGQRVTLRCSPRSGDLSVYWYQQSLDQGLQFLIQYYNGEERAKGNILERFSAQQFPDLHSELNLSSLELGDSALYFCASSVDPGPGNYGYTFGSGTRLTVV.

The chain has TRBV5-1 and TRBJ2-3; D might be TRBD2 (5 bases). The CDR3 is 15 amino acids. The V and J ends lost 3 bases and 2 bases respectively, with 13 bases between them. Per germline, CDR1 SGHRS and CDR2 YFSETQ. The CDR3 DNA is TGCGCCAGCAGCTCAGACTGGACTTCCACAGATACGCAGTATTTT. Translating it yields CASSSDWTSTDTQYF. Variable domain in full (rest from reference TRBV5-1 and TRBJ2-3): KAGVTQTPRYLIKTRGQQVTLSCSPISGHRSVSWYQQTPGQGLQFLFEYFSETQRNKGNFPGRFSGRQFSNSRSEMNVSTLELGDSALYLCASSSDWTSTDTQYFGPGTRLTVL.

DNA for the CDR3: TGCGCCAGCAGCGCCCCGGGACAGGCTAACACCGGGGAGCTGTTTTTT. Its translation is CASSAPGQANTGELFF. The V gene is TRBV5-1, the J gene TRBJ2-2; 8 bases align to TRBD1. J was trimmed by 2 bases and V by 4 bases; bases with no gene match: 7. Germline loops: CDR1 SGHRS, CDR2 YFSETQ. The CDR3 covers 16 residues.

The rearrangement joins TRBV7-2 to TRBJ1-1; 8 bases line up with TRBD1. Per the germline V gene, CDR1 is SGHTA and CDR2 is FQGNSA. This CDR3 spans 15 amino acids. Trimming took 4 bases from V and 3 from J; bases not matched to a gene: 7. DNA of the CDR3: TGTGCCAGCAGCTCCAACAGACAGGGGCACACTGAAGCTTTCTTT. Encoded protein: CASSSNRQGHTEAFF.

The rearrangement links TRBV7-6 to TRBJ1-1; unclear D gene. CDR3 length equals 12 residues. The ends were cut back, 3 bases at V and 8 bases at J, with 10 bases in the middle. The germline V gene has CDR1 SGHVS and CDR2 FNYEAQ. As DNA, the CDR3 is TGTGCCAGCAGCTTGTCCGGCGGAGAAGCTTTCTTT. This sequence encodes CASSLSGGEAFF. The full variable domain, completed using reference TRBV7-6 and TRBJ1-1, is GAGVSQSPRYKVTKRGQDVALRCDPISGHVSLYWYRQALGQGPEFLTYFNYEAQQDKSGLPNDRFSAERPEGSISTLTIQRTEQRDSAMYRCASSLSGGEAFFGQGTRLTVV.

The CDR3 here is CASFPGHGFREQYF. CDR3 DNA: TGTGCCAGTTTTCCGGGACACGGGTTTCGAGAGCAGTACTTC. This chain links TRBV2 with TRBJ2-7; possibly TRBD1 for D (6 bases). The ends were cut back, 9 bases at V and 7 bases at J, with 22 bases in the middle. The CDR3 spans 14 residues. From germline, CDR1 is SNHLY and CDR2 FYNNEI.

The chain recombines TRBV5-6 with TRBJ1-6; the match to TRBD1 covers 7 bases. V shed 2 bases, J shed 7 bases, and the junction held 15 bases outside the gene matches. Germline CDR1 reads SGHDT; CDR2 reads YYEEEE. CDR3 size: 18 residues. The CDR3 DNA reads as TGTGCCAGCAGCTTAATACAGGGGACGGACGAGGGGAATTCACCCCTCCACTTT. Protein sequence: CASSLIQGTDEGNSPLHF. The whole variable domain, filled in from reference TRBV5-6 and TRBJ1-6, reads DAGVTQSPTHLIKTRGQQVTLRCSPKSGHDTVSWYQQALGQGPQFIFQYYEEEERQRGNFPDRFSGHQFPNYSSELNVNALLLGDSALYLCASSLIQGTDEGNSPLHFGNGTRLTVT.

This chain links TRBV3-1 (or the pseudogene TRBV3-2) with TRBJ1-1; D ambiguous. This CDR3 has 12 amino acids. Deletions cut 6 bases from V and 0 bases from J, with 5 bases between. CDR1 and CDR2 (germline): LGHDT, YNNKEL (reference sequence). Here the CDR3 reads CASRSMNTEAFF. The CDR3 DNA reads as TGTGCCAGCAGGTCCATGAACACTGAAGCTTTCTTT.

The genes are TRBV4-2 and TRBJ2-7, with 8 nucleotides matching TRBD1. Trimming removed 7 bases from V and 5 bases from J; junction bases left unmatched: 7. This CDR3 has 13 amino acids. Germline V gene data show CDR1 as LGHNA and CDR2 as YNFKEQ. Here the CDR3 DNA reads TGTGCCAGCACCCGGTTGGGACAGGACGAGCAGTACTTC. This translates into CASTRLGQDEQYF.

The chain recombines TRBV5-6 with TRBJ1-6; 9 bases fit TRBD1. Germline V lookup: CDR1 SGHDT, CDR2 YYEEEE. The CDR3 length is 16 residues. V was clipped by 2 bases and J by 8 bases; unmatched bases: 8. The CDR3 loop reads CASSFGQGRGYSPLHF. In nucleotides, the CDR3 is TGTGCCAGCAGCTTCGGACAGGGGAGAGGTTATTCACCCCTCCACTTT.

V is TRBV7-9 and J is TRBJ2-3; D ambiguous. Trimming stripped 1 base from V and 0 bases from J, with 8 bases between. This CDR3 is 15 amino acids long. Germline assignment: CDR1 SEHNR and CDR2 FQNEAQ (reference sequence). In nucleotides, the CDR3 is TGTGCCAGCAGCTTAGGAGTTCTTAGCACAGATACGCAGTATTTT. Translating it yields CASSLGVLSTDTQYF.

This rearrangement joins TRBV5-6 to TRBJ1-2, with 7 positions matching TRBD1. The V gene's germline CDR1 is SGHDT and CDR2 YYEEEE. This CDR3 comprises 16 residues. The trim removed 3 bases at V and 0 bases at J, leaving 8 bases unmatched. The CDR3 bases are TGTGCCAGCAGCTGGGACAGCTCTCTTTCTAACTATGGCTACACCTTC. Amino acids: CASSWDSSLSNYGYTF.

V is TRBV11-2 and J is TRBJ1-1; D unresolved. This CDR3 has 16 amino acids. Looked up from germline, CDR1 is SGHAT and CDR2 is FQNNGV. The germline V and J ends were trimmed by 0 bases and 1 base, with 12 bases remaining between them. The CDR3 coding sequence is TGTGCCAGCAGCTTAGAGTTCGGCAGGCGGAACACTGAAGCTTTCTTT. It yields the protein CASSLEFGRRNTEAFF.

This clone was counted a single time. J is TRBJ2-3 and V is TRBV4-2, with unresolved D. Germline CDR1 reads LGHNA; CDR2 reads YNFKEQ. The CDR3 is 14 amino acids. Trimming stripped 4 bases from V and 2 bases from J, with 10 bases between. The DNA for the CDR3 is TGTGCCAGCAGCCGTCCCGGAGACACAGATACGCAGTATTTT. Translated: CASSRPGDTDTQYF.